One and the same sample provided the 7 T cell receptor beta chains below, sequenced in a study of OX40 agonist ivuxolimab in advanced cancers. Some clones are missing from TCRdb's copy, which holds only in-frame ones; the method was immunoSEQ multiplex PCR. This table has more than 75,000 clones, roughly nine tenths appearing once. This specimen was CD4+ or CD8+ T cells sorted from blood, taken in a trial of the OX40 agonist ivuxolimab. All receptors come from an adult with an advanced solid tumor such as melanoma, head and neck, liver or kidney cancer.

The count of this clone is one. V is TRBV6-6 and J is TRBJ2-7; 7 nucleotides align to TRBD1. The germline CDR1 and CDR2 sequences are MNHNY and SVGAGI (reference sequence). V shed 5 bases, J shed 5 bases, and the junction held 3 bases outside the gene matches. This CDR3 contains 12 residues. Here the CDR3 DNA reads TGTGCCAGCAGTCTACAGGGGAACGAGCAGTACTTC. This sequence encodes CASSLQGNEQYF.

In this sample, this clone turned up once. The rearrangement uses TRBV7-2 and TRBJ1-4; D possibly corresponds to TRBD1 (6 bases). The germline V gene has CDR1 SGHTA and CDR2 FQGNSA. V gave up 5 bases and J gave up 8 bases, with 12 bases separating them. The CDR3 has 13 amino acids. Written as DNA, the CDR3 is TGTGCCAGCAGCCCCACAGGGTTGGAAAAACTGTTTTTT. This encodes CASSPTGLEKLFF.

The V and J genes are TRBV2 and TRBJ1-2; D may be TRBD1 (5 bases). The CDR3 is 12 amino acids. V was trimmed by 7 bases and J by 5 bases, leaving 11 bases between them. The germline gives CDR1 SNHLY, CDR2 FYNNEI. CDR3 coding DNA: TGTGCCAGCATTCGACAGACGTATGGCTACACCTTC. Translated: CASIRQTYGYTF. Full variable domain (rest looked up from reference TRBV2 and TRBJ1-2): EPEVTQTPSHQVTQMGQEVILRCVPISNHLYFYWYRQILGQKVEFLVSFYNNEISEKSEIFDDQFSVERPDGSNFTLKIRSTKLEDSAMYFCASIRQTYGYTFGSGTRLTVV.

With regard to this clone: One end of the junction fails to match germline, which may point to a read error. V and J are TRBV7-2 and TRBJ2-5, with D tentatively TRBD1 or TRBD2 (5 bases each). This CDR3 has 14 amino acids. The germline V gene encodes CDR1 SGHTA and CDR2 FQGNSA. The CDR3 DNA follows: TGTGCCAGCAGCTTAGTCGGGAATCCTTATGCAGGGCACTTC. Residues: CASSLVGNPYAGHF. Filled out from reference TRBV7-2 and TRBJ2-5, the complete variable domain reads GAGVSQSPSNKVTEKGKDVELRCDPISGHTALYWYRQSLGQGLEFLIYFQGNSAPDKSGLPSDRFSAERTGGSVSTLTIQRTQQEDSAVYLCASSLVGNPYAGHFGPGTRLLVL.

This sequence joins TRBV10-3 and TRBJ1-5, with a tentative D call TRBD1 (6 bases). The CDR3 is 18 residues long. The V end was cut by 1 base, the J end by 8 bases, with 24 bases between. Per germline, CDR1 ENHRY and CDR2 SYGVKD. CDR3 region: CAISELRGSLLRTEPQHF. As DNA, the CDR3 is TGTGCCATCAGTGAGTTAAGGGGCAGCCTACTCAGGACAGAGCCCCAGCATTTT.

V is TRBV7-9 and J is TRBJ2-7; D ambiguous. CDR1 is SEHNR, CDR2 FQNEAQ, per germline (reference sequence). Trimming took 3 bases from V and 6 from J, leaving 12 bases between them. The CDR3 sequence is 13 residues long. The CDR3 sequence: CASSFQVSAEQYV. For the CDR3, the DNA is TGTGCCAGCAGCTTCCAAGTAAGCGCCGAGCAGTACGTC.

Here the CDR3 DNA reads TGCACCAGCAGCCAAGACCCGGGACTAGGATTCGATGAGCAGTTCTTC. Translated, it gives CTSSQDPGLGFDEQFF. The chain links TRBV1 to TRBJ2-1; the table gives TRBD2 as D, unverified against the DNA. TRBV1 is described as a pseudogene. The CDR3 has 16 residues.